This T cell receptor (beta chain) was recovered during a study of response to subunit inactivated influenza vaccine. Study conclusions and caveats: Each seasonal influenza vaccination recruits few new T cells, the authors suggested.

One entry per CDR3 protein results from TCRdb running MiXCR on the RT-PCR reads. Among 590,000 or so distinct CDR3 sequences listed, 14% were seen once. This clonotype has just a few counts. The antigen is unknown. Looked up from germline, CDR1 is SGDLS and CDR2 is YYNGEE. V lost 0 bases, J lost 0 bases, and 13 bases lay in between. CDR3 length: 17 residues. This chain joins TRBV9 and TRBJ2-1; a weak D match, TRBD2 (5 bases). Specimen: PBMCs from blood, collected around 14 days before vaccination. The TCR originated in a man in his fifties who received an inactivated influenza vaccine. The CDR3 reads CASSVGGSPSSYNEQFF. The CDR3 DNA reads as TGTGCCAGCAGCGTAGGAGGGTCGCCTAGCTCCTACAATGAGCAGTTCTTC. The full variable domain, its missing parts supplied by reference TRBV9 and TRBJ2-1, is DSGVTQTPKHLITATGQRVTLRCSPRSGDLSVYWYQQSLDQGLQFLIQYYNGEERAKGNILERFSAQQFPDLHSELNLSSLELGDSALYFCASSVGGSPSSYNEQFFGPGTRLTVL.